This TCR beta chain appears in the sequencing data of a study of OX40 agonist ivuxolimab in advanced cancers. About the research overall: Age averaged around 60 years (range about 23 to 80), and around 87% were male.

Assay used: immunoSEQ multiplex PCR; TCRdb lists only in-frame clones, some missing. Of fewer than 90,000 clones listed, roughly 90% are singletons. Overall study results and limits: Patients with a partial response at 0.1-3.0 mg/kg had among the lowest clonal expansion.

About this clone itself: Its matching antigen is unknown.

V was pared by 4 bases and J by 5 bases, with 10 bases of the junction left unmatched. Germline lookup yields CDR1 SGHRS and CDR2 YFSETQ. The CDR3 covers 16 residues. This sequence originates from an adult with an advanced solid tumor such as melanoma, head and neck, liver or kidney cancer. The chain joins TRBV5-1 to TRBJ2-3; 10 bases match TRBD1. The material sequenced was CD4+ or CD8+ T cells sorted from blood, taken in a trial of the OX40 agonist ivuxolimab. The DNA for the CDR3 is TGCGCCAGCAGCCCAAAGGGACAGGGGCCGGGAGATACGCAGTATTTT. Amino acids: CASSPKGQGPGDTQYF.